Listed below are T cell receptor beta chains from one sample, sequenced in a study of molecular identifiers for immune sequencing clone quantification. TCRdb used MiXCR to reprocess the PCR reads, holding one entry per CDR3 protein. The repertoire includes a few hundred thousand distinct CDR3 sequences, about a quarter of them detected once, and under 0.8% sits in the top ten. The specimen was naive CD8+ T cells from blood, with Jurkat cell RNA spiked in. The source is a human donor in good health. Some libraries in this study had Jurkat cell RNA spiked in. The CDR3 runs from the conserved cysteine through the conserved F or W. A D gene is named only where the DNA matches it firmly. The size of a clone is reported for some rows only, either as once, few or many, or as a class for expanded clones.

V	size	J	D	DNA	CDR3
TRBV6-2/TRBV6-3	few	TRBJ2-3	TRBD2	TGTGCCAGCAGTTCTCTTCGGACTAGCGGGGGCACAGATACGCAGTATTTT	CASSSLRTSGGTDTQYF
TRBV29-1	few	TRBJ2-2	.	TGCAGCGTTGAAGATCGGACAGCCAAACCATCCGGGGAGCTGTTTTTT	CSVEDRTAKPSGELFF
TRBV19	few	TRBJ2-2	.	TGTGCCAGTAGTACCGGCCGGGAATGGATCACCGGGGAGCTGTTTTTT	CASSTGREWITGELFF
TRBV2	few	TRBJ2-7	TRBD1	TGTGCCAGCAGTGAAGCGCTTGAGGGACAGTTCTACGAGCAGTACTTC	CASSEALEGQFYEQYF
TRBV5-4	many	TRBJ1-1	.	TGTGCCAGCAGCTTGGTTTTAGGGATAGGGACTGAAGCTTTCTTT	CASSLVLGIGTEAFF
TRBV3-1	.	TRBJ2-1	.	TGTGCCAGCAGCCACCCGGGAGCTTACAATGAGCAGTTCTTC	CASSHPGAYNEQFF
TRBV28	.	TRBJ1-4	.	TGTGCCAGCAGTCCTCCGGGACGGATACCAGCAACTAATGAAAAACTGTTTTTT	CASSPPGRIPATNEKLFF
TRBV3-1	.	TRBJ2-7	.	TGTGCCAGCAGCCGTCCCGGGACGGCGAATGAGCAGTACTTC	CASSRPGTANEQYF
TRBV11-3	.	TRBJ2-3	.	TGTGCCAGCAGCTTAGGGGGCAATCCAGATACGCAGTATTTT	CASSLGGNPDTQYF
TRBV29-1	many	TRBJ2-2	.	TGCAGCGTTGAGGCAGGGAGCAACACCGGGGAGCTGTTTTTT	CSVEAGSNTGELFF
TRBV29-1	many	TRBJ2-5	.	TGCAGCGTTGGCGGTAGTGGGGAGACCCAGTACTTC	CSVGGSGETQYF